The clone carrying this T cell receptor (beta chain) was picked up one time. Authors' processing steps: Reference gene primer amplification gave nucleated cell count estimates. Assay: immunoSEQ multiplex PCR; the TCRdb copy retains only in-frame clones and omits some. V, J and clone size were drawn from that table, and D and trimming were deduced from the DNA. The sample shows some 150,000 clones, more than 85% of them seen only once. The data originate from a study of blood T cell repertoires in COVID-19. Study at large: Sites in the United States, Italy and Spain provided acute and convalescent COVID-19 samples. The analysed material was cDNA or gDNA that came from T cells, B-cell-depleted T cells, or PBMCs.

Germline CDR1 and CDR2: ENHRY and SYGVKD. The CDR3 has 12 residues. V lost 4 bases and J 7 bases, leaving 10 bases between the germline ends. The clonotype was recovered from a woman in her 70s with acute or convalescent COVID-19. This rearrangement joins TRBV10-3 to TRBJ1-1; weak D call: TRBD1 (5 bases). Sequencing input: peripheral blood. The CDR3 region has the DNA TGTGCCATCAGTGTTCAGGGAATTGAAGCTTTCTTT. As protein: CAISVQGIEAFF.